What follows is one T cell receptor beta chain and its context. No antigen is known for it. Germline lookup yields CDR1 SGHRS and CDR2 YFSETQ. V shed 1 base and J 10 bases; nucleotides not matched to a gene: 5. CDR3 size: 13 residues. These data originate in a study of radiotherapy plus CTLA-4 blockade in lung cancer. Measured with immunoSEQ multiplex PCR; TCRdb has only the in-frame clones, and not every one. Of 81,000 or so clones listed, about four fifths were seen once; the top ten hold 22%. Regarding the study as a whole: Early blood T cell clone dynamics reportedly forecast response best, with interferon-beta.

The clonotype was recovered from a human donor with non-small cell lung cancer whose response to radiotherapy plus ipilimumab could not be evaluated. Some clones in this sample may be carry-over from other donors' samples. V is TRBV5-1 and J is TRBJ2-1, with 7 positions matching TRBD2. The sequencing used peripheral blood, collected from a patient treated with radiotherapy plus ipilimumab. CDR3 amino acids: CASSLYGGKEQFF. DNA of the CDR3: TGCGCCAGCAGCTTGTACGGGGGGAAGGAGCAGTTCTTC.